The 26 T cell receptor beta chains presented below share a single source sample, sequenced in a study of beta chain features in type 1 diabetes. Expressed TCRB transcripts were sequenced after all isolated RNA was converted to cDNA. The data were produced by immunoSEQ multiplex PCR, yet TCRdb's version contains in-frame clones alone and is incomplete. The sample holds 130,000 to 150,000 clones, about 51% seen once. The sample consisted of Tregs from blood. The receptor source for this set is a man aged 18 to 29 in good health.

This chain connects TRBV15 to TRBJ1-4; D might be TRBD1 (6 bases). This CDR3 is 16 amino acids long. Germline V gives CDR1 LNHNV, CDR2 YYDKDF (reference sequence). With 1 base removed from V and 0 bases from J, the gap between germline ends came to 9 bases. The CDR3 loop is CATSRGQVATNEKLFF. The CDR3 nucleotides are TGTGCCACCAGCAGAGGACAGGTCGCAACTAATGAAAAACTGTTTTTT.

This clone was picked up a small number of times. This chain links TRBV7-3 with TRBJ2-1, with D tentatively TRBD2 (6 bases). Looked up from germline, CDR1 is SGHTA and CDR2 is FQGTGA. The CDR3 length is 13 residues. The V end was cut by 5 bases, the J end by 9 bases, with 14 bases between. DNA for the CDR3: TGTGCCAGCAGCCCGCTCCTAGCGTTTGAGCAGTTCTTC. It specifies CASSPLLAFEQFF.

This clone was observed a handful of times. The V call is TRBV19, the J call TRBJ2-1; TRBD1 agrees at 8 bases. The CDR3 totals 16 residues. Germline lookup yields CDR1 LNHDA and CDR2 SQIVND (reference sequence). Trimming cost V 0 bases and J 1 base; bases outside gene matches: 2. CDR3: CASSIEHRGSYNEQFF. As DNA, the CDR3 is TGTGCCAGTAGTATAGAGCACAGGGGGTCCTACAATGAGCAGTTCTTC.

The rearrangement uses TRBV29-1 and TRBJ1-3; unclear D gene. Deletions cut 4 bases from V and 4 bases from J, with 11 bases between. Looked up from germline, CDR1 is SQVTM and CDR2 is ANQGSEA. This CDR3 has 13 amino acids. The CDR3 DNA reads TGCAGCGTTGCTCAGGATCTCGGAAACACCATATATTTT. The encoded protein is CSVAQDLGNTIYF.

This chain connects TRBV6-5 to TRBJ2-6; no reliable D call. Trimming shortened V by 8 bases and J by 0 bases, and 5 bases separated the two germline ends. The V gene's germline CDR1 is MNHEY and CDR2 SVGAGI. This CDR3 spans 13 amino acids. The CDR3 sequence: CASADSGANVLTF. As DNA, the CDR3 is TGTGCCAGCGCGGACTCTGGGGCCAACGTCCTGACTTTC.

The chain combines TRBV6-5 with TRBJ1-1; D perhaps matches TRBD1 (5 bases). V lost 8 bases to trimming and J lost 5 bases, with 18 bases between them. Germline assignment: CDR1 MNHEY and CDR2 SVGAGI. This CDR3 is 14 amino acids long. Written as DNA, the CDR3 is TGTGCCAGCTGCCGGGACGGGAGGACAACTGAAGCTTTCTTT. Translated: CASCRDGRTTEAFF.

This sequence joins TRBV30 and TRBJ1-2, with TRBD1 identical over 8 bases. With 8 bases clipped from V and 4 bases from J, the junction kept 9 bases outside the gene matches. From germline, CDR1 is GTSNPN and CDR2 SVGIG (reference sequence). This CDR3 spans 13 amino acids. The CDR3 here is CAGITGGIYGYTF. The CDR3 bases are TGTGCCGGAATCACAGGGGGGATCTATGGCTACACCTTC. Full variable domain (outside the CDR3, taken from reference TRBV30 and TRBJ1-2): SQTIHQWPATLVQPVGSPLSLECTVEGTSNPNLYWYRQAAGRGLQLLFYSVGIGQISSEVPQNLSASRPQDRQFILSSKKLLLSDSGFYLCAGITGGIYGYTFGSGTRLTVV.

This chain joins TRBV10-3 and TRBJ2-7, with 7 bases identical to TRBD2. Germline values: CDR1 ENHRY, CDR2 SYGVKD. Germline trimming cut 4 bases from V and 7 bases from J; bases unmatched to any gene: 4. CDR3 size: 12 residues. In DNA form, the CDR3 reads TGTGCCATCAGTGGGGGGACTAATGAGCAGTACTTC. Amino acid sequence: CAISGGTNEQYF.

V and J are TRBV7-2 and TRBJ1-2; 7 bases are a match to TRBD1. From germline, CDR1 is SGHTA and CDR2 FQGNSA. V lost 2 bases and J lost 7; bases outside the gene matches: 7. This CDR3 has 14 amino acids. CDR3 protein: CASSLTGAPFGYTF. CDR3 nucleotides: TGTGCCAGCAGCTTAACAGGGGCCCCCTTTGGCTACACCTTC. The complete variable domain, with remaining parts taken from reference TRBV7-2 and TRBJ1-2, reads GAGVSQSPSNKVTEKGKDVELRCDPISGHTALYWYRQSLGQGLEFLIYFQGNSAPDKSGLPSDRFSAERTGGSVSTLTIQRTQQEDSAVYLCASSLTGAPFGYTFGSGTRLTVV.

This CDR3 is CASSFGRSGANVLTF. CDR3 nucleotide sequence: TGTGCCAGCAGTTTCGGTCGCTCTGGGGCCAACGTCCTGACTTTC. This chain joins TRBV28 and TRBJ2-6; the D is unclear. CDR1 MDHEN and CDR2 SYDVKM come from the germline V gene. The CDR3 length is 15 residues. Between the trimmed V and J ends, which lost 3 bases and 0 bases, there was a span of 6 bases.

The chain combines TRBV9 with TRBJ2-7, with 7 bases that match TRBD1. CDR3 length: 14 residues. Germline CDR1 SGDLS, CDR2 YYNGEE. V shed 3 bases, J shed 2 bases, and the junction held 5 bases outside the gene matches. CDR3 in DNA: TGTGCCAGCAGCGGTGACAGGGAAGCCTACGAGCAGTACTTC. This gives the protein CASSGDREAYEQYF. Full variable domain (missing parts from reference TRBV9 and TRBJ2-7): DSGVTQTPKHLITATGQRVTLRCSPRSGDLSVYWYQQSLDQGLQFLIQYYNGEERAKGNILERFSAQQFPDLHSELNLSSLELGDSALYFCASSGDREAYEQYFGPGTRLTVT.

This sequence joins TRBV5-1 and TRBJ1-3, with D perhaps matching TRBD1 (6 bases). CDR1 is SGHRS and CDR2 is YFSETQ in the germline V gene. This CDR3 spans 16 amino acids. Trimming removed 4 bases at V and 4 bases at J, with 18 bases between. CDR3 DNA: TGCGCCAGCAGCCCCCGATTGCAGGGGCCCGGAAACACCATATATTTT. Translation: CASSPRLQGPGNTIYF.

In its sample, this clone was seen once. The chain uses TRBV28 and TRBJ1-1; no reliable D call. Germline V CDR1 and CDR2: MDHEN, SYDVKM. V was trimmed by 1 base and J by 1 base, leaving 16 bases between them. This CDR3 contains 17 residues. For the CDR3, the DNA is TGTGCCAGCAGTTTATCCACCGTCTCCAGGCAGAACACTGAAGCTTTCTTT. Residues: CASSLSTVSRQNTEAFF. Full variable domain (missing parts from reference TRBV28 and TRBJ1-1): DVKVTQSSRYLVKRTGEKVFLECVQDMDHENMFWYRQDPGLGLRLIYFSYDVKMKEKGDIPEGYSVSREKKERFSLILESASTNQTSMYLCASSLSTVSRQNTEAFFGQGTRLTVV.

The CDR3 nucleotides read TGTGCCAGCAGCGTAGCGTTGAGGGCAGGGGATGAAAAACTGTTTTTT. Protein sequence: CASSVALRAGDEKLFF. The genes are TRBV9 and TRBJ1-4, with D tentatively TRBD1 (6 bases). Trimming took 0 bases from V and 6 from J, leaving 15 bases between them. CDR1 is SGDLS, CDR2 YYNGEE, per germline. The CDR3 covers 16 residues.

This clone was observed a single time. The CDR3 nucleotides are TGTGCCAGCAGTGGAGGGATTGCCACTGAAGCTTTCTTT. Encoded protein: CASSGGIATEAFF. The chain is built from TRBV2 and TRBJ1-1; D remains ambiguous. Germline V gives CDR1 SNHLY, CDR2 FYNNEI. The length of the CDR3 is 13 residues. V dropped 4 bases and J dropped 4 bases, with 10 bases sitting between them. The whole variable domain, filled in from reference TRBV2 and TRBJ1-1, reads EPEVTQTPSHQVTQMGQEVILRCVPISNHLYFYWYRQILGQKVEFLVSFYNNEISEKSEIFDDQFSVERPDGSNFTLKIRSTKLEDSAMYFCASSGGIATEAFFGQGTRLTVV.

The rearrangement links TRBV10-3 to TRBJ1-5; D is unresolved. Between the trimmed V and J ends, which lost 0 bases and 7 bases, there was a span of 10 bases. Germline V CDR1 and CDR2: ENHRY, SYGVKD. This CDR3 comprises 14 residues. The CDR3 region is CAISESPGVQPQHF. In nucleotides, the CDR3 is TGTGCCATCAGTGAGTCGCCGGGAGTCCAGCCCCAGCATTTT.

The V and J genes are TRBV15 and TRBJ2-3; maybe TRBD2 (7 bases). V gave up 0 bases and J gave up 6 bases, with 19 bases separating them. Germline CDR1 reads LNHNV; CDR2 reads YYDKDF (reference sequence). The CDR3 covers 17 residues. CDR3 region: CATSRDLGAGARDTQYF. The CDR3 DNA is TGTGCCACCAGCAGAGATCTCGGTGCGGGGGCTAGGGATACGCAGTATTTT.

The table lists this clone with a few counts. The CDR3 DNA sequence: TGTGCCAGCATGGAACAGGGGGCCTACGAGCAGTACTTC. It specifies CASMEQGAYEQYF. J is TRBJ2-5 and V is TRBV6-5, with 8 bases lining up with TRBD1. Gene TRBJ2-7 matches the end of the DNA better, so the J call may be wrong. CDR3 size: 13 residues. The germline gives CDR1 MNHEY, CDR2 SVGAGI.

For the CDR3, the DNA is TGTGCCAGCAGTGAATTATCGGGAGCCTACGAGCAGTACTTC. It codes for CASSELSGAYEQYF. This rearrangement joins TRBV6-1 to TRBJ2-7, with D perhaps matching TRBD2 (6 bases). Germline V gene data show CDR1 as MNHNS and CDR2 as SASEGT. The CDR3 runs to 14 residues. V lost 2 bases to trimming and J lost 2 bases, with 10 bases between them.

The J gene is TRBJ1-5, the V gene TRBV19; D is undetermined. Germline lookup yields CDR1 LNHDA and CDR2 SQIVND (reference sequence). The CDR3 is 16 amino acids. V lost 10 bases and J 1 base, leaving 20 bases between the germline ends. CDR3 coding DNA: TGTGCCACCGGAGCCGGGAAGGGCATAAGCAATCAGCCCCAGCATTTT. Translating gives CATGAGKGISNQPQHF.

This clone was observed a few times. This sequence joins TRBV19 and TRBJ2-7, with D possibly TRBD2 on 6 matching bases. The CDR3 length is 12 residues. Trimming took off 7 bases at V and 3 bases at J, with 10 bases between the two ends. Looked up from germline, CDR1 is LNHDA and CDR2 is SQIVND (reference sequence). The CDR3 bases are TGTGCCAGTATCGGGAGTAGCTACGAGCAGTACTTC. Its translation: CASIGSSYEQYF.

This rearrangement joins TRBV6-5 to TRBJ2-5; a weak D match, TRBD2 (5 bases). The CDR3 totals 15 residues. CDR1 and CDR2 from the germline V gene are MNHEY and SVGAGI. Trimming took 2 bases from V and 2 from J, leaving 12 bases between them. The CDR3 region has the DNA TGTGCCAGCAGTTACGGCGTGGGAGCTCAAGAGACCCAGTACTTC. Translation: CASSYGVGAQETQYF.

The chain carries TRBV7-2 and TRBJ2-2; weak D call: TRBD2 (6 bases). There are 16 residues in the CDR3. Trimming removed 5 bases from V and 3 bases from J, with 16 bases in between. Germline V CDR1 and CDR2: SGHTA, FQGNSA. The CDR3 DNA sequence: TGTGCCAGCAGCCCTAGCGTGGGACTCGACACCGGGGAGCTGTTTTTT. This encodes CASSPSVGLDTGELFF.

This clone was seen once. The V and J genes are TRBV5-1 and TRBJ2-7; D perhaps matches TRBD1 (6 bases). The CDR3 sequence is 16 residues long. CDR1 and CDR2 (germline): SGHRS, YFSETQ. Between the trimmed V and J ends, which lost 0 bases and 3 bases, there was a span of 16 bases. CDR3 loop: CASSLAPGAQSYEQYF. CDR3 sequence (DNA): TGCGCCAGCAGCTTGGCCCCAGGGGCCCAAAGCTACGAGCAGTACTTC.

Comments on this clone: The junction departs from the called germline gene at one end, perhaps through a read error. The gene calls are TRBV18 and TRBJ2-2; 9 bases match TRBD1. The CDR3 sequence is 16 residues long. Per germline, CDR1 KGHSH and CDR2 LQKENI. CDR3 sequence: CASAPYRGRGTGELFF. The CDR3 DNA is TGTGCCAGCGCACCGTACAGGGGGCGCGGTACCGGGGAGCTGTTTTTT.

CDR3 amino acids: CASSKTESGANVLTF. The CDR3, as DNA: TGTGCCAGCAGTAAGACGGAGTCTGGGGCCAACGTCCTGACTTTC. The chain couples TRBV27 to TRBJ2-6; D unresolved. The germline V gene encodes CDR1 MNHEY and CDR2 SMNVEV (reference sequence). CDR3 length equals 15 residues. V was cut by 5 bases and J by 1 base, with 9 bases left in between. The complete variable domain, with remaining parts taken from reference TRBV27 and TRBJ2-6, reads EAQVTQNPRYLITVTGKKLTVTCSQNMNHEYMSWYRQDPGLGLRQIYYSMNVEVTDKGDVPEGYKVSRKEKRNFPLILESPSPNQTSLYFCASSKTESGANVLTFGAGSRLTVL.